Here is one T cell receptor (beta chain) with its context. Its antigen is currently unknown. CDR1 LNHNV and CDR2 YYDKDF come from the germline V gene (reference sequence). Trimming removed 1 base at V and 4 bases at J, with 14 bases between. The CDR3 contains 15 residues. cDNA synthesis used the whole RNA isolate, giving expressed TCRB sequences. The data were produced by immunoSEQ multiplex PCR, yet TCRdb's version contains in-frame clones alone and is incomplete. The profile covers roughly 300,000 clones, with 7.5% to 9% appearing a single time and less than 0.5% taken by the ten largest. The data originate from a study of beta chain features in type 1 diabetes. Study results and limitations: Relative to healthy donors, patients appeared to have naive, central memory and Treg TCRB repertoires that were more similar. Lower insertion and higher deletion counts appeared at VDJ junctions in type 1 diabetes patients. The study left unresolved whether HLA type influences TCRB rearrangement.

Sequenced: central memory CD4+ T cells from blood. The TCR originated in a woman younger than 35 in good health. The V and J genes are TRBV15 and TRBJ2-7, with D tentatively TRBD1 (7 bases). The DNA for the CDR3 is TGTGCCACCAGCAGAGGGAGGGGGCTTGGGTACGAGCAGTACTTC. This codes for CATSRGRGLGYEQYF.